This T cell receptor beta chain was recorded in a study of T cells in Graves' hyperthyroidism and ophthalmopathy. TCR beta CDR3 regions were amplified from RNA. During a first-round RT-PCR of the TCR CDR3, the HTBI primer set was used. TCRdb passed the multiplex PCR reads through MiXCR, listing each CDR3 protein once. The sample has 660,000 or so distinct CDR3 sequences, roughly 20% seen once. This clonotype was picked up many times. This CDR3 is built from 18 residues. In germline, CDR1 is DFQATT, CDR2 SNEGSKA (reference sequence). The V segment lost 0 bases and the J segment 0 bases; nucleotides outside the gene matches: 12.

The TCR was taken from a man aged 30-40 years with Graves' ophthalmopathy. Material: blood. This chain uses TRBV20-1 with TRBJ2-3; 7 positions match TRBD1. The CDR3 here is CSAREDPRRRGSTDTQYF. DNA of the CDR3: TGCAGTGCTAGAGAGGACCCTCGCCGCAGGGGGAGCACAGATACGCAGTATTTT.